This T cell receptor (beta chain) came from a study of human T cells and chemical hapten exposure. Study-wide background: The sensitizing agent was 2% DPC, placed on around 2 cm by around 2 cm of upper inner arm skin. 0.01% DPC was applied to the upper back in patch tests, which were read at 6 days.

This CDR3 contains 15 residues. Trimming stripped 5 bases from V and 5 bases from J, with 18 bases between. Germline V CDR1 and CDR2: MDHEN, SYDVKM. Findings of the study overall: Compared to controls, expanded TCRs made significantly more large clusters of similar CDR3s.

This clonotype showed up many times. What it binds is unknown. Each CDR3 protein gets one entry after TCRdb re-called the RACE reads with MiXCR. This table holds tens of thousands of distinct CDR3 sequences, roughly 7.2% found once. Time point given: pre-sensitization, week 0. As for treatment: therapeutic diphenylcyclopropenone sensitization with weekly scalp DPC. This clonotype was sampled from a woman between 50 and 59 years old with alopecia areata. Some clones in this sample may be carry-over from other donors' samples. The genes are TRBV28 and TRBJ2-5, with D perhaps TRBD1 or TRBD2 (6 bases each). Specimen: whole blood, collected in connection with sensitization to the hapten diphenylcyclopropenone (DPC). For the CDR3, the DNA is TGTGCCAGCAGTCCCCCCACAGGGAGGAGCGAGACCCAGTACTTC. Its translation: CASSPPTGRSETQYF. The complete variable domain, with remaining parts taken from reference TRBV28 and TRBJ2-5, reads DVKVTQSSRYLVKRTGEKVFLECVQDMDHENMFWYRQDPGLGLRLIYFSYDVKMKEKGDIPEGYSVSREKKERFSLILESASTNQTSMYLCASSPPTGRSETQYFGPGTRLLVL.